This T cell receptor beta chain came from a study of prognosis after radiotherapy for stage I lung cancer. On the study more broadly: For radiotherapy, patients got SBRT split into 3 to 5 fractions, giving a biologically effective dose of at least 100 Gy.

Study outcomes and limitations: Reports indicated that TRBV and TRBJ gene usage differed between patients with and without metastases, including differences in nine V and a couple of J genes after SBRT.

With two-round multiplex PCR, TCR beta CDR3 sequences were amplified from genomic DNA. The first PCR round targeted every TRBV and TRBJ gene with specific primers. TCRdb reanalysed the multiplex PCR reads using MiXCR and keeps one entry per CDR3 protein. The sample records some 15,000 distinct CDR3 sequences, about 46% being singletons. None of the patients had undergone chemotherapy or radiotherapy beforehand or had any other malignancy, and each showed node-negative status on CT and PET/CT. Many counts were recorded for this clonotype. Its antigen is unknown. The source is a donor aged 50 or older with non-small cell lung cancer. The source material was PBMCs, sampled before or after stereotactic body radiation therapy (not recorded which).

CDR3 residues: CASSLGSGGFQYF. CDR3 sequence (DNA): TGTGCCAGCAGCTTAGGTTCAGGGGGATTTCAGTACTTC. This sequence joins TRBV13 and TRBJ2-4, with 7 bases identical to TRBD1. The V gene end was trimmed by 0 bases and the J gene end by 11 bases; junction bases not matched to a gene: 4. Germline lookup yields CDR1 PRHDT and CDR2 FYEKMQ (reference sequence). The CDR3 length is 13 residues.